This TCR beta chain was sequenced in a study of T cell responses to AZD1222 COVID-19 vaccine. The CDR3 spans 15 residues. Trimming cost V 3 bases and J 6 bases, with 17 bases left between them. Germline loops: CDR1 LNHDA, CDR2 SQIVND (reference sequence). Turning to this clone: Its antigen is currently unknown.

Findings and caveats of the study: Researchers took repertoire samples only after the peak T cell response had come. Two AZD1222 doses significantly raised spike-specific TCR breadth and depth over controls.

Second-dose timings of about 4 or about 12 weeks were pooled. The table came from immunoSEQ multiplex PCR; TCRdb's copy has only in-frame clones and leaves some out. The sample holds roughly 140,000 clones; around 90% are singletons and the top ten take 1.9%. Here the sequenced sample was peripheral blood, taken 28 days after the second AZD1222 dose. This TCR was recovered from an adult who received the AZD1222 COVID-19 vaccine. This chain connects TRBV19 to TRBJ1-2; D may be TRBD1 (5 bases). For the CDR3, the DNA is TGTGCCAGTAGTATTGGTCAAGGACAACGGCATGGCTACACCTTC. The encoded protein is CASSIGQGQRHGYTF.